This T cell receptor beta chain was captured by sequencing in a study of response to subunit inactivated influenza vaccine. Study results and limitations: Authors suggested each seasonal flu vaccination may recruit only limited numbers of new T cells.

With regard to this clonotype: What it binds is unknown.

TCRdb re-analysed the RT-PCR reads in MiXCR, keeping a single row per CDR3 protein. In the table there are approximately 530,000 distinct CDR3 sequences, 10% to 15% of which are singletons. Trimming took off 5 bases at V and 1 base at J, with 15 bases between the two ends. CDR3 length: 15 residues. CDR1 and CDR2 (germline): MNHNS, SASEGT. The rearrangement uses TRBV6-1 and TRBJ2-7; D might be TRBD2 (7 bases). The material was PBMCs from blood, obtained about 40 days after vaccination. The TCR sequence derives from a man between 50 and 59 years old who received an inactivated influenza vaccine. The CDR3 is CASSPPGRGSYEQYF. The DNA for the CDR3 is TGTGCCAGCAGTCCTCCAGGGAGGGGGTCCTACGAGCAGTACTTC.